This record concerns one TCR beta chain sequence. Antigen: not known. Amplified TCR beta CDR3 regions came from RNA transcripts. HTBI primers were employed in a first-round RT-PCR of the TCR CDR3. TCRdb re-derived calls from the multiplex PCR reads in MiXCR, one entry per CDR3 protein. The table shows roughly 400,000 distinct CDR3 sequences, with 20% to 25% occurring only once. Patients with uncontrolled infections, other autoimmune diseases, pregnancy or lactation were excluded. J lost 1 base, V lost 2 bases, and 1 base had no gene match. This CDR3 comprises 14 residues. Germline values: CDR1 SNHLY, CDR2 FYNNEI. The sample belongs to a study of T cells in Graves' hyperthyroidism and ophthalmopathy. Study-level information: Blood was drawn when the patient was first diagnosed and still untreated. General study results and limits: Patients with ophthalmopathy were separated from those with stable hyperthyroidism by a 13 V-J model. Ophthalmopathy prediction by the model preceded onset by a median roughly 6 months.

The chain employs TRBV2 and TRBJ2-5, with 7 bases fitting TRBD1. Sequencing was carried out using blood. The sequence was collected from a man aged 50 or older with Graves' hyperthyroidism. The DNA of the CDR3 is TGTGCCAGCAGTGAAAGGACAGGCCAAGAGACCCAGTACTTC. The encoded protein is CASSERTGQETQYF.